These 8 T cell receptor beta chains were sequenced from one sample in a study of cytomegalovirus exposure and HLA in healthy donors. This PCR relied on a set of 60 Vbeta primers and 13 Jbeta primers. TCRdb keeps only in-frame clones here, not all; method: immunoSEQ multiplex PCR. Counted here are about 170,000 clones, roughly 80% occurring once; the ten biggest clones make up about 0.76%. The sequenced sample consisted of PBMCs. These receptors were taken from a woman between 18 and 29 years old in good health and CMV-seronegative.

The CDR3 spells CASSLVASGNEQFF. The CDR3 DNA reads TGTGCCAGCAGCTTAGTGGCTAGCGGCAATGAGCAGTTCTTC. The gene calls are TRBV11-2 and TRBJ2-1, with 7 bases matching TRBD2. The germline V gene encodes CDR1 SGHAT and CDR2 FQNNGV. The V segment lost 1 base and the J segment 6 bases; nucleotides outside the gene matches: 3. This CDR3 has 14 residues.

This clone came up a few times. This chain connects TRBV27 to TRBJ2-5; 8 bases fit TRBD1. The V gene end was trimmed by 5 bases and the J gene end by 7 bases; junction bases not matched to a gene: 24. This CDR3 is 19 amino acids long. CDR1 is MNHEY and CDR2 is SMNVEV in the germline V gene (reference sequence). The DNA for the CDR3 is TGTGCCAGCAGTCCCGAGTCGGACAGGGTTGCCCGGTGGGGTGGGACCCAGTACTTC. Translating gives CASSPESDRVARWGGTQYF.

The table lists this clone with a count of one. This chain uses TRBV13 with TRBJ2-1, with 8 bases fitting TRBD2. The CDR3 spans 18 residues. From germline, CDR1 is PRHDT and CDR2 FYEKMQ (reference sequence). The V segment lost 5 bases and the J segment 3 bases; nucleotides outside the gene matches: 15. The CDR3 here is CASSASTLAGGGYNEQFF. The DNA of the CDR3 is TGTGCCAGCAGCGCCTCAACCCTAGCGGGTGGGGGCTACAATGAGCAGTTCTTC.

This rearrangement joins TRBV6-5 to TRBJ1-2; 7 bases fit TRBD1. The V and J ends lost 2 bases and 3 bases, in that order; junction bases with no gene match: 9. Germline V gene data show CDR1 as MNHEY and CDR2 as SVGAGI. CDR3 size: 16 residues. The CDR3, as DNA: TGTGCCAGCAGTTACGTGATTGGGACAGCGGACTATGGCTACACCTTC. It specifies CASSYVIGTADYGYTF.

A few counts support this clone. This chain links TRBV19 with TRBJ1-5; TRBD1 might be the D (6 bases). Germline V CDR1 and CDR2: LNHDA, SQIVND (reference sequence). The V end was cut by 5 bases, the J end by 2 bases, with 13 bases between. This CDR3 has 15 residues. The CDR3 DNA follows: TGTGCCAGTAGTTGGGGGGGCTCGGGCAATCAGCCCCAGCATTTT. The encoded protein is CASSWGGSGNQPQHF.

The CDR3 nucleotides read TGTGCCATCAGTGAGGGAGGGACTAGCGGGAGCGATGAGCAGTTCTTC. Protein product: CAISEGGTSGSDEQFF. The chain is built from TRBV10-3 and TRBJ2-1; 14 positions agree with TRBD2. The V gene end was trimmed by 2 bases and the J gene end by 8 bases; junction bases not matched to a gene: 5. Germline assignment: CDR1 ENHRY and CDR2 SYGVKD. CDR3 length: 16 residues.

The genes are TRBV5-5 and TRBJ1-4, with 7 bases aligning to TRBD1. Looked up from germline, CDR1 is SGHKS and CDR2 is YYEKEE (reference sequence). The CDR3 is made up of 14 amino acids. Trimming took 4 bases from V and 7 from J; bases not matched to a gene: 7. The CDR3 loop reads CASSGNRGREKLFF. Here the CDR3 DNA reads TGTGCCAGCAGCGGGAACAGGGGACGTGAAAAACTGTTTTTT.

This clone was recorded once. The gene calls are TRBV5-4 and TRBJ2-7, with 8 bases matching TRBD2. The ends lost 2 bases at V and 4 bases at J; junction bases unmatched: 8. From germline, CDR1 is SGHNT and CDR2 YYREEE (reference sequence). The CDR3 is 15 residues long. The CDR3 is CASSFGRTSSYEQYF. As DNA, the CDR3 is TGTGCCAGCAGCTTCGGGAGGACTAGCAGTTACGAGCAGTACTTC.